Detailed here is one TCR beta chain. Its antigen is not yet known. No base qualities exist here, and no much larger clone lies one base off it. V lost 0 bases and J lost 2 bases; the stretch between them is 10 bases long. CDR1 SGHAT and CDR2 FQNNGV were looked up in the germline V gene. The CDR3 spans 15 residues, from the cysteine through the phenylalanine. The entry retains the CDR3 DNA only, 45 bases that are in frame from base 1. This sample is part of a study of T cells in Graves' hyperthyroidism and ophthalmopathy (dated by TCRdb to the late 2010s). For the study in its entirety: Peripheral blood samples were taken at the time of initial diagnosis, prior to any treatment. Whether ophthalmopathy could be predicted prospectively was tested in an independent validation cohort made up of 18 to 20 hyperthyroidism patients plus 17 patients who later progressed to ophthalmopathy. To identify TCR V-J signatures that set the groups apart, the researchers used a discovery cohort of about a hundred patients, made up of under 50 with Graves' ophthalmopathy and 57 with stable Graves' hyperthyroidism. Following sampling, methimazole starting at 30 mg daily was given to hyperthyroidism patients, and high-dose intravenous methylprednisolone was given to ophthalmopathy patients. The approximately 100 discovery patients were randomly divided into training and test sets at a 7:3 ratio. According to the paper, TCR Vbeta CDR3 sequencing was carried out on some 140 peripheral blood samples, which came from 40 to 45 ophthalmopathy, around 75 hyperthyroidism and around 17 progressor patients. In addition, the study compared T-cell repertoires in thyroid tissue and in blood from six Graves' hyperthyroidism patients. The research as a whole found: In validation, the model predicted progression to ophthalmopathy a median of roughly 6.5 months before onset, with about 71% sensitivity and just under 75% specificity. Sample size was not statistically predetermined, and blinding of investigators to group allocation was not performed. Most expanded thyroid clonotypes (frequency above 0.001) were also detected in blood, a finding suggesting that blood repertoires may reflect thyroid immune responses. A 13 V-J signature model separated ophthalmopathy from stable hyperthyroidism, with approximately 87% sensitivity and roughly 81% specificity in cross-validation and 80%/75% in testing.

Hyperthyroidism patients were aged 18 to 65 years and newly diagnosed, with disease duration of less than 2 months. Exclusion was applied to patients with uncontrolled infections, other autoimmune diseases, pregnancy or lactation. Clinical symptoms, serum thyroxine and TRAb, thyroid ultrasound, and orbital computed tomography formed the basis for the diagnoses. For progressor patients, blood was drawn at the first diagnosis of hyperthyroidism, before any ophthalmopathy symptoms had appeared. PBMCs were isolated from 7.5 to 10 ml of fresh peripheral blood by Ficoll-Paque density gradient centrifugation. Progressor patients were defined as those initially diagnosed with Graves' hyperthyroidism in whom ophthalmopathy developed during follow-up. Total RNA was extracted with Trizol reagent, and quality was checked on an Agilent 2100 Bioanalyzer. The TCR beta CDR3 regions were amplified from the RNA transcripts. For the first round of RT-PCR on the TCR CDR3, the HTBI primer set was used together with the Qiagen OneStep RT-PCR kit. The libraries were constructed in a second round of multiplex PCR and then size-selected and purified. Sequencing of the libraries was done on an Illumina HiSeq2000 using paired-end 100 bp reads. The study's processing was this. Raw data were processed with SOAPnuke, discarding reads with adapters, uncalled bases, mean Phred below 15, or no exact constant-primer or identifier match. High-quality paired reads were merged using COPE v1.2.5, and each unique nucleotide sequence was defined as a clonotype. MiTCR v1.1 was used to align clonotypes to the IMGT TRBV, TRBD and TRBJ reference segments. Analysis was restricted to V-J combinations with a frequency above 0.0001, which covered 98% to 99.2% of repertoires. The TCS score was defined as the ratio of F50 (clonal expansion) to E x V (chaos), calculated using BLOSUM62-based TCRdist between CDR3 peptides within each V-J. Welch's t-statistics and random forest reduced 500 to 650 V-J features to some 14, which were used in a naive Bayes classifier (R e1071). Through fastp at Q25 and MiXCR, TCRdb rebuilt clones from the public reads, retaining in-frame beta chains. CDR3 protein sequences are deduplicated, and each keeps its most common genes and DNA. The authors' filters were not applied to this entry. The sample records around 380,000 distinct CDR3 sequences, approximately 13% of which are singletons. Together, the top ten hold around 20% of the sample.

The receptor's source is a man between 25 and 39 years old with Graves' hyperthyroidism that later progressed to Graves' ophthalmopathy. The specimen was blood. This chain is built from TRBV11-2 and TRBJ2-5; TRBD2 might be the D gene, on 6 matching bases. The CDR3 region: CASSLDGRGQETQYF. The nucleotide sequence is TGTGCCAGCAGCTTAGATGGACGGGGGCAAGAGACCCAGTACTTC. The reference TRBV11-2 and TRBJ2-5 proteins fill in what lies around the CDR3, so the full variable domain reads EAGVAQSPRYKIIEKRQSVAFWCNPISGHATLYWYQQILGQGPKLLIQFQNNGVVDDSQLPKDRFSAERLKGVDSTLKIQPAKLEDSAVYLCASSLDGRGQETQYFGPGTRLLVL.